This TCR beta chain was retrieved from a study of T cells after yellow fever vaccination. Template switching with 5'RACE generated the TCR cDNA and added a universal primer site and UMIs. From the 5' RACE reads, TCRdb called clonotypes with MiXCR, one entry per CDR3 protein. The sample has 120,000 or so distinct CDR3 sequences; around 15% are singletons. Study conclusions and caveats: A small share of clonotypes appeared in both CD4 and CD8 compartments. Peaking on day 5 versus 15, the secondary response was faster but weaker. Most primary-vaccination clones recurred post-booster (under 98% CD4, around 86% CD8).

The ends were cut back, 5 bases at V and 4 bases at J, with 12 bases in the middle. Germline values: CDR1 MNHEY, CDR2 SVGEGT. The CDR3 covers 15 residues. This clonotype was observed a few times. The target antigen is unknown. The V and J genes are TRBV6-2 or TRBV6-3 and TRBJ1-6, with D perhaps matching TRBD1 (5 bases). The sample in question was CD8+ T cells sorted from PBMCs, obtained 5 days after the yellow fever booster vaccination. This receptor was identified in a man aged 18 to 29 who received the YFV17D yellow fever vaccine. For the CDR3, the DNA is TGTGCCAGCAGTCTCGGGACGGCGTATAATTCACCCCTCCACTTT. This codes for CASSLGTAYNSPLHF.